The clone carrying this T cell receptor (beta chain) showed up just a few times. The antigen is not known. The authors' total RNA extraction used unfractionated whole blood. This CDR3 comprises 15 residues. Trimming stripped 5 bases from V and 3 bases from J, with 17 bases between. CDR1 and CDR2 (germline): LGHDT, YNNKEL (reference sequence). The entry originates in a study of human T cells and chemical hapten exposure. Study background: Across samples, TCR yields varied, mostly owing to small differences in pooled library volumes.

Whole-study findings and limits: High-frequency TCRs, those above 1 in 1000, stayed the same after DPC sensitization.

The library attached unique molecular identifiers to individual cDNA molecules. Source study methods: Samples contained a median of 95,638 TCRs, with a range of about 20,000 to 750,000. TCRdb re-called the reads through MiXCR, storing one row per CDR3 protein. The V and J calls and clone size come from TCRdb's table, not from the authors' own analysis. The sample yields about 120,000 distinct CDR3 sequences, roughly 8.5% seen once. The source is a human donor in good health. Some clones in this sample may be carry-over from other donors' samples. Sequencing was performed on whole blood. This chain links TRBV3-1 with TRBJ2-7; no reliable D call. CDR3 nucleotide sequence: TGTGCCAGCAGCTCGACGTATAACGCTCTCTACGAGCAGTACTTC. Its translation: CASSSTYNALYEQYF.